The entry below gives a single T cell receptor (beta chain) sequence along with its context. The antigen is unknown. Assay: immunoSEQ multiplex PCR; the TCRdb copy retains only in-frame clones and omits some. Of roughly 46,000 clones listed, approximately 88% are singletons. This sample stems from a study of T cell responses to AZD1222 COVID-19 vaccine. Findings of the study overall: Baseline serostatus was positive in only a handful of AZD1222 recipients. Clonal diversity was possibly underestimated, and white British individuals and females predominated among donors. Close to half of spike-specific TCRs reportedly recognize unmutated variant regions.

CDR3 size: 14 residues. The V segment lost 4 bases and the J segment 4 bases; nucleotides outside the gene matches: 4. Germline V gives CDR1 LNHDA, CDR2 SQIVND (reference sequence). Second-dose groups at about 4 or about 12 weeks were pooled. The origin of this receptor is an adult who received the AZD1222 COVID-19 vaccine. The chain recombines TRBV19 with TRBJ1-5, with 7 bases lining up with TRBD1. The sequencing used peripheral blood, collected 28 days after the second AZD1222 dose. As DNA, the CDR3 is TGTGCCAGTAGTACGTCAGGGGGGAATCAGCCCCAGCATTTT. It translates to CASSTSGGNQPQHF.